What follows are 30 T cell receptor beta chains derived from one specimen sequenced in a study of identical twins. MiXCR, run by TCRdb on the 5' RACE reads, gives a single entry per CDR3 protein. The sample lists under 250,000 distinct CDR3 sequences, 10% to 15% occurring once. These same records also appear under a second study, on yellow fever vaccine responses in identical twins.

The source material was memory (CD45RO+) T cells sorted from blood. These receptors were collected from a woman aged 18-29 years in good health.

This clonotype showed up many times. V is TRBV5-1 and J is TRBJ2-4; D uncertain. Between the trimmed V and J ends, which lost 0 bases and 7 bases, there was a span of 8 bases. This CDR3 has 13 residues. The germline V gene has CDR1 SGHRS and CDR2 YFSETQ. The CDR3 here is CASSLEGLNIQYF. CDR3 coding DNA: TGCGCCAGCAGCTTGGAAGGGCTCAACATTCAGTACTTC.

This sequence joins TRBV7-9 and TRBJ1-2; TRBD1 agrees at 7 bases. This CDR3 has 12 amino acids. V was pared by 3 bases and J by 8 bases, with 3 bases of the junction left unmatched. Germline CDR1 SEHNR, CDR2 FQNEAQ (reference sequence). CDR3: CASSLIQGGYTF. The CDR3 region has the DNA TGTGCCAGCAGCTTGATACAGGGGGGCTACACCTTC.

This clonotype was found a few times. CDR3 nucleotide sequence: TGTGCCAGCAGTTTTGGGACCATAGGGATGAATGAGCAGTTCTTC. Translation: CASSFGTIGMNEQFF. The chain employs TRBV12-3 or TRBV12-4 and TRBJ2-1, with D perhaps given as TRBD1 or TRBD2 (5 bases each). V shed 3 bases and J shed 7 bases, with 16 bases lying between them. CDR3 length equals 15 residues.

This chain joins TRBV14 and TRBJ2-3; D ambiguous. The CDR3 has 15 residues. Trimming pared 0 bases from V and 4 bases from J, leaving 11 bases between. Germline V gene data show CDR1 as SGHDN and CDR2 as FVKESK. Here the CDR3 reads CASSQDKAAPDTQYF. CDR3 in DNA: TGTGCCAGCAGCCAAGATAAGGCGGCACCAGATACGCAGTATTTT.

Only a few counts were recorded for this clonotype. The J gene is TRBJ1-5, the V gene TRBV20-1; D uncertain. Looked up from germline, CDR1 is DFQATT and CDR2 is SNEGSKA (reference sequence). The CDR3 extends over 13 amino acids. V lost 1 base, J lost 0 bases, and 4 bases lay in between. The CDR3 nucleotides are TGCAGTGCTAGAGCGGATAGCAATCAGCCCCAGCATTTT. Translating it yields CSARADSNQPQHF.

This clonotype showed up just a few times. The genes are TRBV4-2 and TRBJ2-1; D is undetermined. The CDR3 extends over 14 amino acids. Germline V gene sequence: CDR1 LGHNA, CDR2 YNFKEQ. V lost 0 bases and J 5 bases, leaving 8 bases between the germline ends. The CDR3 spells CASSQDRSHNEQFF. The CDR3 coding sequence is TGTGCCAGCAGCCAAGATCGGTCTCACAATGAGCAGTTCTTC.

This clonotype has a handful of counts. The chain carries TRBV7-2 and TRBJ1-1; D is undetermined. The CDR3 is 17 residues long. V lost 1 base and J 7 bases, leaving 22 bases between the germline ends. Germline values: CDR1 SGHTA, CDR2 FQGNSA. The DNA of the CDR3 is TGTGCCAGCAGCTTAGGGGCAGGCACTAAAAAGGGCGGTGAAGCTTTCTTT. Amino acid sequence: CASSLGAGTKKGGEAFF.

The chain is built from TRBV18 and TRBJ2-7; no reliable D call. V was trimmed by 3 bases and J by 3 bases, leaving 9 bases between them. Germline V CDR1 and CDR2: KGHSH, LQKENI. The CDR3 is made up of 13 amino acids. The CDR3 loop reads CASSPPVNYEQYF. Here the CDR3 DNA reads TGTGCCAGCTCACCCCCAGTTAACTACGAGCAGTACTTC.

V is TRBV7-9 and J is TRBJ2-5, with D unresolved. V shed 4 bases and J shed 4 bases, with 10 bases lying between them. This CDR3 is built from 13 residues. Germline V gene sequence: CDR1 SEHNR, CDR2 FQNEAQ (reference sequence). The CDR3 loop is CASSWYSSETQYF. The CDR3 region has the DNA TGTGCCAGCAGCTGGTACAGTTCAGAGACCCAGTACTTC.

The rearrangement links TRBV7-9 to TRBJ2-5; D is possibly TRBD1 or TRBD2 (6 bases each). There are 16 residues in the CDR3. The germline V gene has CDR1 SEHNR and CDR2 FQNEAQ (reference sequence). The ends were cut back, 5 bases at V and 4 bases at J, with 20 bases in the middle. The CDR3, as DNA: TGTGCCAGCAGCAGTGTGTCGGGGGCCGCCAGAGAGACCCAGTACTTC. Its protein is CASSSVSGAARETQYF. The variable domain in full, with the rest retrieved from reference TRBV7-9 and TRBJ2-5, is DTGVSQNPRHKITKRGQNVTFRCDPISEHNRLYWYRQTLGQGPEFLTYFQNEAQLEKSRLLSDRFSAERPKGSFSTLEIQRTEQGDSAMYLCASSSVSGAARETQYFGPGTRLLVL.

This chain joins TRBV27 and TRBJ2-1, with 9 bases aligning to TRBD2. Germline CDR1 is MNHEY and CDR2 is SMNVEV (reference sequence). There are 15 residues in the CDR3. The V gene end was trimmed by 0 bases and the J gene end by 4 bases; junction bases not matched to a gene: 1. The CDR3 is CASSLSREGYNEQFF. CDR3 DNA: TGTGCCAGCAGTTTATCGCGGGAGGGGTACAATGAGCAGTTCTTC.

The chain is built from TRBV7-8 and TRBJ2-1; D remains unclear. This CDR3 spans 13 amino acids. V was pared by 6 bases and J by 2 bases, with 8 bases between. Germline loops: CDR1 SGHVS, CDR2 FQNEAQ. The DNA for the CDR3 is TGTGCCAGCAGTTTAACAGCCTACAATGAGCAGTTCTTC. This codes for CASSLTAYNEQFF.

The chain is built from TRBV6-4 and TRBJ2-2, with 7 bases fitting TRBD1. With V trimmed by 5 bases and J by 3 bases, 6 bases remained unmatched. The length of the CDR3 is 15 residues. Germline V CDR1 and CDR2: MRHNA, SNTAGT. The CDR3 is CASSKTGLDTGELFF. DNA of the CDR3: TGTGCCAGCAGTAAGACAGGGCTGGACACCGGGGAGCTGTTTTTT.

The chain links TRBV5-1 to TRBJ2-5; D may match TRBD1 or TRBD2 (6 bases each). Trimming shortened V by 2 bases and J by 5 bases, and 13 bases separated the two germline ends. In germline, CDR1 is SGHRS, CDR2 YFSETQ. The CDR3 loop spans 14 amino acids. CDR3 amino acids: CASSFGGRGETQYF. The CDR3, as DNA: TGCGCCAGCAGCTTCGGGGGCCGTGGCGAGACCCAGTACTTC.

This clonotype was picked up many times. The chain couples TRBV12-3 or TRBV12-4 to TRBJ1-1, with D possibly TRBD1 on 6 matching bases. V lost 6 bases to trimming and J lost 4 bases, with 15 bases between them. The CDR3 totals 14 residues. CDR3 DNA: TGTGCCAGCAGCCCCGGGACATTCTCCACTGAAGCTTTCTTT. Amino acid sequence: CASSPGTFSTEAFF.

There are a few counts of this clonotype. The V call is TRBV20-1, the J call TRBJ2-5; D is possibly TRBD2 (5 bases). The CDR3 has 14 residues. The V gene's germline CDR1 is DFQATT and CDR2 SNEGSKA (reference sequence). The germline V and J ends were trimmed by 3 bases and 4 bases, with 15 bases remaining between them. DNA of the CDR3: TGCAGTGCTAGTAAGGGTACGGGATTAGAGACCCAGTACTTC. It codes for CSASKGTGLETQYF.

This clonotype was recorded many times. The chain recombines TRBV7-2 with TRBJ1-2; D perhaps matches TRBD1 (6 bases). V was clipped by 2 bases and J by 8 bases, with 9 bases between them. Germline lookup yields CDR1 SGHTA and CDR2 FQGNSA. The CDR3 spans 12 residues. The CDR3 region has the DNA TGTGCCAGCAGCTTACTGGGGACAGGCTACACCTTC. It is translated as CASSLLGTGYTF.

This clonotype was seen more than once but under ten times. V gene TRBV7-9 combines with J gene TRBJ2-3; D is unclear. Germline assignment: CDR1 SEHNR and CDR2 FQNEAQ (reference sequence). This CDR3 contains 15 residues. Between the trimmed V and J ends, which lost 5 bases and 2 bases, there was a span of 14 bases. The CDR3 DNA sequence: TGTGCCAGCAGCCTCGTGGCTGGGATCACAGATACGCAGTATTTT. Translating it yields CASSLVAGITDTQYF.

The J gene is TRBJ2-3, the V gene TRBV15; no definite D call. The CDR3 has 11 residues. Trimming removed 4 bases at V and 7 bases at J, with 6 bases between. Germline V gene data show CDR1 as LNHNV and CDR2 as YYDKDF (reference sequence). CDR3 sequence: CATSTENTQYF. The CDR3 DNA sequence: TGTGCCACCAGCACGGAAAATACGCAGTATTTT.

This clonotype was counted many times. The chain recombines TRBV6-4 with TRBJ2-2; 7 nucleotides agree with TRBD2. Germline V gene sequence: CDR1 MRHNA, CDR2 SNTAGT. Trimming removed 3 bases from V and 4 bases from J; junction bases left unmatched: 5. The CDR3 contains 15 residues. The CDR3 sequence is CASSEAGDGTGELFF. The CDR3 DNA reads TGTGCCAGCAGTGAGGCGGGAGACGGCACCGGGGAGCTGTTTTTT.

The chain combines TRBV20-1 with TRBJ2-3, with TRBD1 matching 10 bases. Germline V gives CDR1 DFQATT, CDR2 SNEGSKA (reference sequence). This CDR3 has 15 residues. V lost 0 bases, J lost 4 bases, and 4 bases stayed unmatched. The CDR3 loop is CSARDRDRGSDTQYF. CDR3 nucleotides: TGCAGTGCTAGAGACCGGGACAGGGGATCAGATACGCAGTATTTT.

The CDR3 protein is CSARPSTGNTGELFF. The CDR3 bases are TGCAGTGCTAGGCCCTCCACAGGAAACACCGGGGAGCTGTTTTTT. The V gene is TRBV20-1, the J gene TRBJ2-2, with D tentatively TRBD1 (5 bases). In germline, CDR1 is DFQATT, CDR2 SNEGSKA (reference sequence). With 3 bases removed from V and 2 bases from J, the gap between germline ends came to 13 bases. The CDR3 is 15 residues long.

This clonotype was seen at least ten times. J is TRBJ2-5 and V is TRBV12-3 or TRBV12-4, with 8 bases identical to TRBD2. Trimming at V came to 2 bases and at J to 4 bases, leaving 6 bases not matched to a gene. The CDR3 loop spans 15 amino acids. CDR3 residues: CASSLRGGKGETQYF. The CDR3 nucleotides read TGTGCCAGCAGTTTACGCGGGGGGAAGGGAGAGACCCAGTACTTC.

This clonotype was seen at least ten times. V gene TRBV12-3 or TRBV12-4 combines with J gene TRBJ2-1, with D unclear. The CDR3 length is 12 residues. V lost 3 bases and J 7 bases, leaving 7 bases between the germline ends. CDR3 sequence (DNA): TGTGCCAGCAGTTTCTTGGAGAATGAGCAGTTCTTC. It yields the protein CASSFLENEQFF.

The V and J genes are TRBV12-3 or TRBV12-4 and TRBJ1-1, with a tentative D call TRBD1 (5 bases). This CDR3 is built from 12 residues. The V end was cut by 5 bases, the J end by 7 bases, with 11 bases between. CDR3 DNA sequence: TGTGCCAGCAGTAGACAGAACCTTGAAGCTTTCTTT. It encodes CASSRQNLEAFF.

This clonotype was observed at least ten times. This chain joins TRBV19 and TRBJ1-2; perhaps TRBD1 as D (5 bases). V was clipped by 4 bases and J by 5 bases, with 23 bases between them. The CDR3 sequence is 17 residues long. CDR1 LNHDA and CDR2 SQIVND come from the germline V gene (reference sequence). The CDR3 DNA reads TGTGCCAGTAGTACCTCAAGGGGAGGACGACCCACGTATGGCTACACCTTC. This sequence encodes CASSTSRGGRPTYGYTF. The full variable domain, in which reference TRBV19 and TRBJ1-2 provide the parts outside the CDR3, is DGGITQSPKYLFRKEGQNVTLSCEQNLNHDAMYWYRQDPGQGLRLIYYSQIVNDFQKGDIAEGYSVSREKKESFPLTVTSAQKNPTAFYLCASSTSRGGRPTYGYTFGSGTRLTVV.

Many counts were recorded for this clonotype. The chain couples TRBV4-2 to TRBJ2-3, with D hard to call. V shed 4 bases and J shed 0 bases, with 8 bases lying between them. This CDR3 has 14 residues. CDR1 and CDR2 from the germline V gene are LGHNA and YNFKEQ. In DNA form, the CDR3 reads TGTGCCAGCAGCCTTCGATTCAGCACAGATACGCAGTATTTT. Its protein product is CASSLRFSTDTQYF.

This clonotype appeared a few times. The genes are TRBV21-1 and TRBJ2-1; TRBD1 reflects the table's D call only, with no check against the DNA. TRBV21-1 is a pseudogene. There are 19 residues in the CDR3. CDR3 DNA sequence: TGTGCCAGCAGCAAAATAACAGGGGGGCCTACTGGCTCCTACAATGAGCAGTTCTTC. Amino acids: CASSKITGGPTGSYNEQFF.

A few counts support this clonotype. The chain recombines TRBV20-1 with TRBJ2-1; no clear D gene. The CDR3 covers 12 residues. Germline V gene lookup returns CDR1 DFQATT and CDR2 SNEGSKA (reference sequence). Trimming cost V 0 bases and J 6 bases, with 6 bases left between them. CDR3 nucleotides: TGCAGTGCTAGAGAGAATTTCAATGAGCAGTTCTTC. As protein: CSARENFNEQFF.

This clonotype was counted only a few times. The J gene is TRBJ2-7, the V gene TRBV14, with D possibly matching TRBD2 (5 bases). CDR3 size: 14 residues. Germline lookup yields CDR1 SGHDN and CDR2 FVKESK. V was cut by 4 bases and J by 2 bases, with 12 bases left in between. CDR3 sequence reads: CASSRDAGAYEQYF. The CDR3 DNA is TGTGCCAGCAGCCGAGACGCGGGCGCCTACGAGCAGTACTTC.